This TCR beta chain came from a study of CD8+ T cells in alopecia areata. TCR sequencing used cDNA made by reverse transcription of extracted RNA. Profiling relied on immunoSEQ multiplex PCR, and the TCRdb table lists in-frame clones only, not all of them. This sample carries about 14,000 clones, 50% to 60% of them seen once, and the ten largest clones take nearly 4%. Germline loops: CDR1 LNHNV, CDR2 YYDKDF (reference sequence). The CDR3 consists of 15 residues. Trimming cost V 9 bases and J 6 bases; bases outside gene matches: 11. It was for about 5 patients that CD4+ cells were sorted into CD25+CD127- cells.

The sequenced material came from CD4+ Tregs sorted from blood. The receptor's source is a human donor with alopecia areata. The V call is TRBV15, the J call TRBJ2-3; 11 bases fit TRBD2. The CDR3 sequence is CATGRTSGRADTQYF. CDR3 nucleotides: TGTGCCACGGGGAGGACTAGCGGGCGGGCCGATACGCAGTATTTT.